This TCR beta chain was captured by sequencing in a study of T cell repertoires in cytomegalovirus infection (dated 2019 in TCRdb). At the level of the whole study: The HLA type of each donor mattered for the analysis, because public TCR beta signatures pointed to carriage of CMV infection along with the matching HLA type. Study-wide findings and limitations: The ex vivo response was dominated by HLA-C-restricted CMV-specific TCR beta clonotypes, which also provided the single most frequent clonotype in two of eight donors. Carriers of CMV infection plus the relevant HLA type were discriminated by the cumulative frequency of public TCR beta family members in the study cohort and in an independent approximately 360-donor cohort.

The junction shows trimming of 8 bases on V and 5 bases on J, and the gene matches do not reach 7 bases of it. The germline V gene sets CDR1 to SNHLY and CDR2 to FYNNEI. Including the terminal cysteine and phenylalanine, the CDR3 comprises 13 residues. Only the CDR3 portion is preserved as DNA: 39 bases, with reading frame beginning at the first base. The sequencer listed for this sample is Illumina HiSeq 1500. Through fastp at Q25 and MiXCR, TCRdb rebuilt clones from the public reads, retaining in-frame beta chains. CDR3 protein sequences are deduplicated, and each keeps its most common genes and DNA. This sample lists roughly 640,000 distinct CDR3 sequences; approximately 25% were detected once. The leading ten clones occupy 8% of the sample. As to this clonotype: Its antigen target is currently unknown. Base quality data are lacking; no much larger clone is found one base away.

Sequenced: CD8+ T cells from PBMCs. The chain is made from TRBV2 and TRBJ1-1; TRBD1 matches 8 bases in the middle. The TCR comes from a human donor in good health (CMV status not recorded). Some clones in this sample may be carry-over from other donors' samples. The DNA sequence is TGTGCCAGCGTCGACAGGGGTTGGACTGAAGCTTTCTTT. It translates as CASVDRGWTEAFF.